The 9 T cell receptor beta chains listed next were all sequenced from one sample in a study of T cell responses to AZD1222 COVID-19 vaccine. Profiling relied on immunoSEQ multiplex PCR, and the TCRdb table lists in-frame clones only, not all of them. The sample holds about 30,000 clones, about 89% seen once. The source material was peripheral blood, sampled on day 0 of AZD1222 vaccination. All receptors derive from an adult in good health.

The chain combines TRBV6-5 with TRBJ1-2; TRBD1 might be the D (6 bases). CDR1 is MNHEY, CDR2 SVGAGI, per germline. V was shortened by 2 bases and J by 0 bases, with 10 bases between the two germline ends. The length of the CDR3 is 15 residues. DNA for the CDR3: TGTGCCAGCAGTTACCGCAACAGGGCTAACTATGGCTACACCTTC. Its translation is CASSYRNRANYGYTF.

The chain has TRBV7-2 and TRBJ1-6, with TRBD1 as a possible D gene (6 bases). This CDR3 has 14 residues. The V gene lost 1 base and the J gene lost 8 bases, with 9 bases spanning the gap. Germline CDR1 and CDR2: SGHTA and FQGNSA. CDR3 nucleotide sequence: TGTGCCAGCAGCTTAGGTCCAGGGGATTCACCCCTCCACTTT. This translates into CASSLGPGDSPLHF.

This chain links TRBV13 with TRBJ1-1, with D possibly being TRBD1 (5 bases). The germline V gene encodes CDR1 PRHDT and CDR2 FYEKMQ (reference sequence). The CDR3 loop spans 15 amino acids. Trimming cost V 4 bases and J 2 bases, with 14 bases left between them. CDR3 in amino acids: CASSSARGTNTEAFF. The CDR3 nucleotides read TGTGCCAGCAGCTCCGCCCGGGGGACCAACACTGAAGCTTTCTTT.

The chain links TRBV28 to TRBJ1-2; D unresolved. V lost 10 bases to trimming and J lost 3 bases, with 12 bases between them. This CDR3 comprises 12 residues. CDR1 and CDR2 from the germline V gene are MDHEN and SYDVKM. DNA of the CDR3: TGTGCCACCAAGTCTGTGGACTATGGCTACACCTTC. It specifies CATKSVDYGYTF.

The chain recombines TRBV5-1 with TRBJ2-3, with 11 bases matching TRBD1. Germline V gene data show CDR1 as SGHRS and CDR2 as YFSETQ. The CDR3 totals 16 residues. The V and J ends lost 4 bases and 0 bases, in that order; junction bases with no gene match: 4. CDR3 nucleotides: TGCGCCAGCAGCATCGGACAGGGGGCCAGCACAGATACGCAGTATTTT. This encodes CASSIGQGASTDTQYF.

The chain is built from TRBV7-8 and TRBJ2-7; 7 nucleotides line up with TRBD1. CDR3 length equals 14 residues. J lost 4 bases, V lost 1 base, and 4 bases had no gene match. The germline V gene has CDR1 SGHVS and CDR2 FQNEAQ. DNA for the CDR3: TGTGCCAGCAGCTTAGGAGGGGGCATTTACGAGCAGTACTTC. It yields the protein CASSLGGGIYEQYF.

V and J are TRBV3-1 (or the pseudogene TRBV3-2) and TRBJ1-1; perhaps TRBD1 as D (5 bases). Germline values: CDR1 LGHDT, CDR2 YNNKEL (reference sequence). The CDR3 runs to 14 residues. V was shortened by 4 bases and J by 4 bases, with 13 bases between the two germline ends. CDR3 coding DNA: TGTGCCAGCAGCCTGTCGAGGGGTGCCACTGAAGCTTTCTTT. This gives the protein CASSLSRGATEAFF.

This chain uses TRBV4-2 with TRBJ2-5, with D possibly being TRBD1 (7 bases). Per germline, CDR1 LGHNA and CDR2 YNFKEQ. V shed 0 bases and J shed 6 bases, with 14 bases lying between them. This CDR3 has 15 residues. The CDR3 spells CASSQDEGGGKTQYF. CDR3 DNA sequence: TGTGCCAGCAGCCAAGATGAAGGGGGCGGGAAGACCCAGTACTTC.

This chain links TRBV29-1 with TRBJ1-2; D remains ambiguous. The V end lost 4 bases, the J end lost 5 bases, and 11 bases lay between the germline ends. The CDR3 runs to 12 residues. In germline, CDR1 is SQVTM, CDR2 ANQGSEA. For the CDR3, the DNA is TGCAGCGTTGCAACACCCAATTATGGCTACACCTTC. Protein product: CSVATPNYGYTF.